A single sample is the source of the 25 T cell receptor beta chains below, sequenced in a study of T cell responses to AZD1222 COVID-19 vaccine. Clones were read by immunoSEQ multiplex PCR, and TCRdb kept only the in-frame ones, dropping some. The repertoire holds 120,000 to 150,000 clones, with approximately 90% as singletons. Sample: peripheral blood, taken on day 0 of MenACWY control vaccination. The receptors originated from an adult in good health.

V gene TRBV7-2 combines with J gene TRBJ1-5; D might be TRBD1 (5 bases). Germline CDR1 is SGHTA and CDR2 is FQGNSA. Trimming took 1 base from V and 5 from J, leaving 9 bases between them. The CDR3 is 14 amino acids. The DNA of the CDR3 is TGTGCCAGCAGCTTAGATAGGGGCCATCAGCCCCAGCATTTT. Protein sequence: CASSLDRGHQPQHF.

This chain links TRBV9 with TRBJ2-7; 8 bases agree with TRBD1. The CDR3 totals 14 residues. The trim removed 4 bases at V and 3 bases at J, leaving 6 bases unmatched. In germline, CDR1 is SGDLS, CDR2 YYNGEE. The CDR3 sequence is CASSSDRGGYEQYF. CDR3 nucleotides: TGTGCCAGCAGCTCCGACAGGGGAGGCTACGAGCAGTACTTC.

The chain has TRBV14 and TRBJ2-2, with D possibly matching TRBD2 (6 bases). The V and J ends lost 1 base and 6 bases respectively, with 6 bases between them. CDR3 length: 13 amino acids. The germline CDR1 and CDR2 sequences are SGHDN and FVKESK. CDR3 in amino acids: CASSQAGAGELFF. The CDR3 DNA sequence: TGTGCCAGCAGCCAAGCGGGAGCCGGGGAGCTGTTTTTT. Supplemented by reference TRBV14 and TRBJ2-2, the full variable domain reads EAGVTQFPSHSVIEKGQTVTLRCDPISGHDNLYWYRRVMGKEIKFLLHFVKESKQDESGMPNNRFLAERTGGTYSTLKVQPAELEDSGVYFCASSQAGAGELFFGEGSRLTVL.

This chain joins TRBV7-9 and TRBJ2-3; D is unresolved. The CDR3 extends over 15 amino acids. Trimming shortened V by 2 bases and J by 2 bases, and 11 bases separated the two germline ends. Per germline, CDR1 SEHNR and CDR2 FQNEAQ (reference sequence). This CDR3 is CASSLLSSVTDTQYF. The CDR3 region has the DNA TGTGCCAGCAGCTTATTGTCTAGTGTCACAGATACGCAGTATTTT. Together with reference TRBV7-9 and TRBJ2-3, the CDR3 gives the full variable domain: DTGVSQNPRHKITKRGQNVTFRCDPISEHNRLYWYRQTLGQGPEFLTYFQNEAQLEKSRLLSDRFSAERPKGSFSTLEIQRTEQGDSAMYLCASSLLSSVTDTQYFGPGTRLTVL.

The chain combines TRBV7-2 with TRBJ1-5; D remains ambiguous. The germline gives CDR1 SGHTA, CDR2 FQGNSA. The CDR3 has 14 residues. V lost 0 bases and J lost 4, with 7 bases in between. The CDR3 sequence is CASSLADRNQPQHF. The CDR3 bases are TGTGCCAGCAGCTTAGCGGACCGAAATCAGCCCCAGCATTTT.

The CDR3 DNA reads TGCGCCAGCAGCCAAGGGGGTCCGATCCCAGCAACTAATGAAAAACTGTTTTTT. This codes for CASSQGGPIPATNEKLFF. V usage is TRBV4-1 and J usage is TRBJ1-4; D is ambiguous. CDR3 size: 18 residues. The V end was cut by 1 base, the J end by 0 bases, with 15 bases between. The germline gives CDR1 MGHRA, CDR2 YSYEKL.

The chain has TRBV7-3 and TRBJ2-7, with TRBD2 matching over 15 bases. The CDR3 length is 16 residues. The trim removed 3 bases at V and 2 bases at J, leaving 2 bases unmatched. CDR1 is SGHTA and CDR2 is FQGTGA in the germline V gene. DNA for the CDR3: TGTGCCAGCAGCTTGGGACTAGCGGGAGGAACCTACGAGCAGTACTTC. Translation: CASSLGLAGGTYEQYF.

The chain couples TRBV10-3 to TRBJ1-6; the match to TRBD1 covers 8 bases. The CDR3 length is 13 residues. Losses at the gene ends were 7 bases for V and 8 bases for J; bases not matched to a gene: 4. Looked up from germline, CDR1 is ENHRY and CDR2 is SYGVKD. CDR3 residues: CAIMPGQDSPLHF. The CDR3 DNA sequence: TGTGCCATCATGCCGGGACAGGATTCACCCCTCCACTTT.

This clone was seen a single time. The J gene is TRBJ1-1, the V gene TRBV30; D gene uncertain. This CDR3 comprises 14 residues. Trimming shortened V by 0 bases and J by 0 bases, and 8 bases separated the two germline ends. Germline V gene data show CDR1 as GTSNPN and CDR2 as SVGIG (reference sequence). CDR3 coding DNA: TGTGCCTGGAGTGTACAGCGGTTGAACACTGAAGCTTTCTTT. Its translation: CAWSVQRLNTEAFF.

This clone is a singleton in its sample. The chain carries TRBV10-1 and TRBJ2-1, with 10 bases fitting TRBD1. The CDR3 has 16 residues. Trimming at V came to 0 bases and at J to 2 bases, leaving 1 base not matched to a gene. Germline lookup yields CDR1 WNHNN and CDR2 SYGVQD (reference sequence). The CDR3 bases are TGCGCCAGCAGTGAGTCGGGACAGGGGACCTACAATGAGCAGTTCTTC. Protein product: CASSESGQGTYNEQFF.

J is TRBJ2-7 and V is TRBV27; 7 bases map to TRBD1. Trimming cost V 3 bases and J 5 bases; bases outside gene matches: 4. The CDR3 has 13 amino acids. Germline assignment: CDR1 MNHEY and CDR2 SMNVEV (reference sequence). CDR3 amino acids: CASSFTTGHEQYF. The DNA for the CDR3 is TGTGCCAGCAGTTTCACGACAGGGCACGAGCAGTACTTC.

This chain connects TRBV27 to TRBJ2-7, with a weak D call TRBD2 (5 bases). V was shortened by 5 bases and J by 3 bases, with 17 bases between the two germline ends. Germline values: CDR1 MNHEY, CDR2 SMNVEV (reference sequence). This CDR3 comprises 15 residues. CDR3 loop: CASSTPGGFIYEQYF. In DNA form, the CDR3 reads TGTGCCAGCAGTACCCCAGGAGGATTTATCTACGAGCAGTACTTC.

The V and J genes are TRBV27 and TRBJ1-1; D gene unclear. From germline, CDR1 is MNHEY and CDR2 SMNVEV (reference sequence). The CDR3 spans 13 residues. V was pared by 6 bases and J by 4 bases, with 12 bases between. CDR3 in DNA: TGTGCCAGCAGAAAGGGCAACGTCACTGAAGCTTTCTTT. This sequence encodes CASRKGNVTEAFF.

V and J are TRBV5-5 and TRBJ2-7; weak D call: TRBD1 (7 bases). CDR1 and CDR2 (germline): SGHKS, YYEKEE (reference sequence). V was clipped by 0 bases and J by 5 bases, with 15 bases between them. CDR3 length: 15 amino acids. The CDR3 coding sequence is TGTGCCAGCAGCTTGGTAAACAGGGGAGGCGACGAGCAGTACTTC. It specifies CASSLVNRGGDEQYF.

J is TRBJ2-2 and V is TRBV19; D may be TRBD1 (6 bases). CDR3 length: 17 residues. Germline CDR1 and CDR2: LNHDA and SQIVND (reference sequence). V lost 5 bases to trimming and J lost 3 bases, with 19 bases between them. CDR3 sequence (DNA): TGTGCCAGTAGTTCCCAACACAGGGTCGGGGACACCGGGGAGCTGTTTTTT. Its translation: CASSSQHRVGDTGELFF.

The genes are TRBV7-3 and TRBJ2-1, with a possible D match to TRBD1 (6 bases). CDR3 length: 14 amino acids. CDR1 and CDR2 from the germline V gene are SGHTA and FQGTGA. V was cut by 0 bases and J by 8 bases, with 11 bases left in between. In DNA, the CDR3 is TGTGCCAGCAGCTTAACGGGGGCAGGGGATGAGCAGTTCTTC. Amino acid sequence: CASSLTGAGDEQFF.

J is TRBJ2-1 and V is TRBV18, with D perhaps TRBD1 (6 bases). The V gene lost 0 bases and the J gene lost 10 bases, with 16 bases spanning the gap. The CDR3 loop spans 15 amino acids. The germline gives CDR1 KGHSH, CDR2 LQKENI. CDR3 sequence (DNA): TGTGCCAGCTCACCACCGACAGGTGTTGGGGGCGAGCAGTTCTTC. It encodes CASSPPTGVGGEQFF.

This clone showed up just once. The CDR3 region is CAISDQDSRLGYTF. The CDR3 DNA reads TGTGCCATCAGTGATCAGGACAGCCGTTTAGGCTACACCTTC. This sequence joins TRBV10-3 and TRBJ1-2; a weak D match, TRBD1 (6 bases). V lost 3 bases and J 8 bases, leaving 16 bases between the germline ends. This CDR3 contains 14 residues. CDR1 is ENHRY and CDR2 is SYGVKD in the germline V gene.

This sequence joins TRBV29-1 and TRBJ2-1; 7 bases fit TRBD2. V shed 6 bases and J 4 bases; nucleotides not matched to a gene: 12. Germline V lookup: CDR1 SQVTM, CDR2 ANQGSEA. CDR3 length equals 15 residues. The CDR3 spells CSVSPRSGMYNEQFF. The CDR3 DNA reads TGCAGCGTCAGCCCCCGCAGCGGGATGTACAATGAGCAGTTCTTC.

This clone was recorded a few times. The CDR3 bases are TGTGCCACCAGCAGACCCAGGTCCGGACTGGCTAATGAAAAACTGTTTTTT. Translation: CATSRPRSGLANEKLFF. The rearrangement links TRBV15 to TRBJ1-4; D call uncertain. V was shortened by 2 bases and J by 3 bases, with 16 bases between the two germline ends. The CDR3 loop spans 17 amino acids. Germline lookup yields CDR1 LNHNV and CDR2 YYDKDF (reference sequence).

The chain's CDR3 is CASSIAVTGTGSQQPQHF. The DNA of the CDR3 is TGTGCCAGTAGTATAGCTGTCACCGGGACAGGGTCTCAGCAGCCCCAGCATTTT. The chain has TRBV19 and TRBJ1-5; 9 nucleotides match TRBD1. This CDR3 is 18 amino acids long. Per germline, CDR1 LNHDA and CDR2 SQIVND (reference sequence). The V segment lost 1 base and the J segment 7 bases; nucleotides outside the gene matches: 14.

The chain is built from TRBV5-4 and TRBJ2-3, with 11 bases that match TRBD2. V lost 4 bases to trimming and J lost 8 bases; unmatched junction nucleotides: 12. Germline CDR1 is SGHNT and CDR2 is YYREEE (reference sequence). The CDR3 loop spans 16 amino acids. CDR3 DNA: TGTGCCAGCAGCCCCGGGACTAGCGGACCGGTCGGTACGCAGTATTTT. Its protein product is CASSPGTSGPVGTQYF. The variable domain in full, completed from reference TRBV5-4 and TRBJ2-3, reads ETGVTQSPTHLIKTRGQQVTLRCSSQSGHNTVSWYQQALGQGPQFIFQYYREEENGRGNFPPRFSGLQFPNYSSELNVNALELDDSALYLCASSPGTSGPVGTQYFGPGTRLTVL.

The chain is built from TRBV19 and TRBJ1-5; 11 bases align to TRBD1. CDR3 length: 17 residues. Germline V gene lookup returns CDR1 LNHDA and CDR2 SQIVND (reference sequence). V was clipped by 7 bases and J by 0 bases; unmatched bases: 8. CDR3 sequence: CASIPGTGGYSNQPQHF. As DNA, the CDR3 is TGTGCCAGTATCCCCGGGACAGGGGGTTATAGCAATCAGCCCCAGCATTTT.

The chain recombines TRBV27 with TRBJ1-2; D is ambiguous. The CDR3 sequence is 14 residues long. V was pared by 3 bases and J by 2 bases, with 10 bases between. Germline assignment: CDR1 MNHEY and CDR2 SMNVEV (reference sequence). For the CDR3, the DNA is TGTGCCAGCAGTTTTCGTGGGTTGAACTATGGCTACACCTTC. Protein sequence: CASSFRGLNYGYTF.

The J gene is TRBJ2-2, the V gene TRBV9; 9 bases are a match to TRBD1. This CDR3 contains 15 residues. From germline, CDR1 is SGDLS and CDR2 YYNGEE. V gave up 4 bases and J gave up 7 bases; unmatched junction bases: 8. The CDR3 protein is CASSPGTGLVGELFF. CDR3 bases: TGTGCCAGCAGCCCCGGGACAGGGTTGGTCGGGGAGCTGTTTTTT.